The text below deals with one T cell receptor (beta chain). The antigen is undetermined. Primers included in the PCR were 60 Vbeta and 13 Jbeta primers. Sequencing used immunoSEQ multiplex PCR; TCRdb keeps in-frame clones, though not all of them. The table shows 150,000 or so clones, with over 60% occurring only once. The V end lost 1 base, the J end lost 3 bases, and 12 bases lay between the germline ends. Germline assignment: CDR1 SGHAT and CDR2 FQNNGV. The CDR3 loop spans 16 amino acids. The data were obtained in a study of cytomegalovirus exposure and HLA in healthy donors. Overall study results and limits: Only CMV serostatus was available as immune exposure information. Within an earlier analysis, most TCR beta V segments proved productive either about 90% or about 30% of the time.

Sequences were obtained from PBMCs. This TCR was sampled from a woman in her 50s in good health and CMV-seropositive. This rearrangement joins TRBV11-2 to TRBJ1-4; TRBD1 might be the D (5 bases). CDR3: CASSLVGVEANEKLFF. The DNA for the CDR3 is TGTGCCAGCAGCTTAGTAGGGGTAGAGGCTAATGAAAAACTGTTTTTT.